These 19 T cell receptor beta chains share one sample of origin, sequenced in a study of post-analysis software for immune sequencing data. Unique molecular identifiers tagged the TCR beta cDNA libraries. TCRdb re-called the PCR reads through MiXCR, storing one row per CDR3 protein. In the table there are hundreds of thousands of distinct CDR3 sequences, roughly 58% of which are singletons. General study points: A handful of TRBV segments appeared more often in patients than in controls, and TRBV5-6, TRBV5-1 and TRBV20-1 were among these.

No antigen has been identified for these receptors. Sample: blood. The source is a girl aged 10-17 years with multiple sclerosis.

CDR3 sequence (DNA): TGCAGCGTGAGCCTAGCGACTAGCACAGATACGCAGTATTTT. Translating gives CSVSLATSTDTQYF. This chain uses TRBV29-1 with TRBJ2-3, with D possibly TRBD2 on 6 matching bases. The CDR3 has 14 amino acids. Germline CDR1 is SQVTM and CDR2 is ANQGSEA. Deletions cut 6 bases from V and 0 bases from J, with 13 bases between.

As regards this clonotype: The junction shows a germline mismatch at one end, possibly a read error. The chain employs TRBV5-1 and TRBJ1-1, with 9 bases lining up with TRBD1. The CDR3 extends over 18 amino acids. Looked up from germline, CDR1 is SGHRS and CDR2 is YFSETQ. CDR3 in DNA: TGTGCCAGCAGCCCAGATTCGTGGCGGACAGGGGCGAACACTGAAGCTTTCTTT. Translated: CASSPDSWRTGANTEAFF.

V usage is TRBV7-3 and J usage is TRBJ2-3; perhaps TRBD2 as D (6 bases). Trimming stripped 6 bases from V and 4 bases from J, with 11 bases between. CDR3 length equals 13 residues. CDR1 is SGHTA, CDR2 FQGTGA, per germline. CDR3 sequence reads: CASSYREPDTQYF. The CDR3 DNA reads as TGTGCCAGCAGTTATCGGGAGCCAGATACGCAGTATTTT.

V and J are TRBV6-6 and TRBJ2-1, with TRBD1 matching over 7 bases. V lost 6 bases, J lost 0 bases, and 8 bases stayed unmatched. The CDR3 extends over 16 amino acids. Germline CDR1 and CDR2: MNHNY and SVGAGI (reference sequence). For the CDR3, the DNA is TGTGCCAGCAGACCCAGGGACAGAGCCTCCTACAATGAGCAGTTCTTC. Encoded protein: CASRPRDRASYNEQFF.

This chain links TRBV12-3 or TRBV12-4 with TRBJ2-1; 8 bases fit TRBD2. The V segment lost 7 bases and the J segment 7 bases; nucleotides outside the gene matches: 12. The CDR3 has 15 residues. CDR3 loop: CASKLVGGAWNEQFF. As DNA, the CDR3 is TGTGCCAGCAAGCTAGTCGGGGGGGCCTGGAATGAGCAGTTCTTC.

The CDR3 protein is CASRPPRFDDYEQYF. DNA of the CDR3: TGTGCCAGCAGGCCCCCTCGTTTTGACGACTACGAGCAGTACTTC. The chain is built from TRBV28 and TRBJ2-7; D unclear. CDR3 length: 15 amino acids. Germline V lookup: CDR1 MDHEN, CDR2 SYDVKM. Between the trimmed V and J ends, which lost 6 bases and 3 bases, there was a span of 18 bases.

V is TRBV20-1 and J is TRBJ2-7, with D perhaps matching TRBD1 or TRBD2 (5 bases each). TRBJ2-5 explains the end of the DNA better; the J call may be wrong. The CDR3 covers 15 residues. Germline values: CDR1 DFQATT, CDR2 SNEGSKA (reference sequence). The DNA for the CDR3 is TGCAGTGCTAGGGGTGTAGAGGGGCGCAAAGAGACCCAGTACTTC. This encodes CSARGVEGRKETQYF.

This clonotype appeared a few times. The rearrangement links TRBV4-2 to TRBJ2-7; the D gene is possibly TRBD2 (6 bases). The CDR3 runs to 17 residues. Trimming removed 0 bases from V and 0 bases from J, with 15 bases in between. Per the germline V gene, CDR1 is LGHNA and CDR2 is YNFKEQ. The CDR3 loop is CASSQEALAGSSYEQYF. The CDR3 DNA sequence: TGTGCCAGCAGCCAAGAAGCCCTTGCGGGGAGCTCCTACGAGCAGTACTTC.

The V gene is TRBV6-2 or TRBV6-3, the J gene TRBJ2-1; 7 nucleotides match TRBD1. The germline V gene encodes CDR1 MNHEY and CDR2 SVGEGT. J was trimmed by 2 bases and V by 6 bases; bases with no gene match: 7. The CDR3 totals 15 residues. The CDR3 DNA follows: TGTGCCAGCAGCCGCCGGGACAGCACCTACAATGAGCAGTTCTTC. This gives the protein CASSRRDSTYNEQFF.

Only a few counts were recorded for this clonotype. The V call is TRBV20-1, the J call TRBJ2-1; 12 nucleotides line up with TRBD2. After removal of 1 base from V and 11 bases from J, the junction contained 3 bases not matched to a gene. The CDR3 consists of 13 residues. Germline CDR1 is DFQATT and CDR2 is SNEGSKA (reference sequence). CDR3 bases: TGCAGTGCTAGAGGGACTAGCGGGACAAAGCAGTTCTTC. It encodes CSARGTSGTKQFF.

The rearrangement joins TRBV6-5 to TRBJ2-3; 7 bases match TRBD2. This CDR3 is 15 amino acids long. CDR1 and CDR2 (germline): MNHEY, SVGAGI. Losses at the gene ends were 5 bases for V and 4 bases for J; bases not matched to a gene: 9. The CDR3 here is CASSHPEGGSDTQYF. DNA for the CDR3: TGTGCCAGCAGTCATCCGGAGGGAGGGTCAGATACGCAGTATTTT.

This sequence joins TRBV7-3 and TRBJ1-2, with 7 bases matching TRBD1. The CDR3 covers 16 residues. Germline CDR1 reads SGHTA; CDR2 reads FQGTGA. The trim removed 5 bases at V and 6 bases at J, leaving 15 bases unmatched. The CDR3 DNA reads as TGTGCCAGCAGCCAAACCCTCAGACAGGGAAGACATGGCTACACCTTC. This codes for CASSQTLRQGRHGYTF.

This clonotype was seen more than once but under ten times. The CDR3 protein is CASSLAATSGYNEQFF. The CDR3 region has the DNA TGTGCCAGCAGCTTAGCGGCAACTAGCGGGTACAATGAGCAGTTCTTC. The genes are TRBV7-8 and TRBJ2-1, with TRBD2 identical over 9 bases. Germline V gene sequence: CDR1 SGHVS, CDR2 FQNEAQ. The CDR3 spans 16 residues. Trimming removed 0 bases from V and 4 bases from J; junction bases left unmatched: 4.

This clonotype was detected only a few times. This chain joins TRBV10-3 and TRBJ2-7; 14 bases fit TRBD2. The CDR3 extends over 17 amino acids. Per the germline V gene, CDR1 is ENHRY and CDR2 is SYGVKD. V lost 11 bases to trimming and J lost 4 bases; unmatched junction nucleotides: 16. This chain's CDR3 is CASGSAGTSGSGYEQYF. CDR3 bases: TGTGCCTCTGGTTCCGCCGGGACTAGCGGGAGTGGGTACGAGCAGTACTTC.

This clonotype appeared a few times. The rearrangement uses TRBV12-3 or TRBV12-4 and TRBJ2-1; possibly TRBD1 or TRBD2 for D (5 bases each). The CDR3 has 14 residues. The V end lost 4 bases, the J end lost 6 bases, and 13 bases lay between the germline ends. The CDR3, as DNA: TGTGCCAGCAGTTCCGGGGCCATGGGCAATGAGCAGTTCTTC. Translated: CASSSGAMGNEQFF.

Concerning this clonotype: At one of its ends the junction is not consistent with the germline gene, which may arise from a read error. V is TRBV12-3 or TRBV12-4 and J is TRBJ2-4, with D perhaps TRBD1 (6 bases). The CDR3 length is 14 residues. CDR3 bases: TGTGTCAGCACCTACAGGGTCGCCAAAAACATTCAGTACTTC. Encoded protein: CVSTYRVAKNIQYF.

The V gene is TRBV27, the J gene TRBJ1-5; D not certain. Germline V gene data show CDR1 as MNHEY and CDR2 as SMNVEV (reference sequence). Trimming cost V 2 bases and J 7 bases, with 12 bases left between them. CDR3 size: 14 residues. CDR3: CASSLEGSHQPQHF. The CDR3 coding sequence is TGTGCCAGCAGTTTAGAAGGGTCCCACCAGCCCCAGCATTTT.

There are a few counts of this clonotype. The CDR3 DNA is TGTGCCTCGTCGAGGGGGACTAGCGGGGGGGATACGCAGTATTTT. This gives the protein CASSRGTSGGDTQYF. The V call is TRBV24-1, the J call TRBJ2-3; 15 nucleotides match TRBD2. This CDR3 is built from 15 residues. With V trimmed by 12 bases and J by 6 bases, 9 bases remained unmatched. Germline V lookup: CDR1 KGHDR, CDR2 SFDVKD.

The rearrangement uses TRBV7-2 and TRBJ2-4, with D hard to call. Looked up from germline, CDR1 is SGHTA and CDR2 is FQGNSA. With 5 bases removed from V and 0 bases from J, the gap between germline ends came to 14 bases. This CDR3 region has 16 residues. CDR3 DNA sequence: TGTGCCAGCAGCCTAGAGGCGCTTATAGCCAAAAACATTCAGTACTTC. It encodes CASSLEALIAKNIQYF.